What follows are 25 T cell receptor beta chains derived from one specimen sequenced in a study of cytomegalovirus exposure and HLA in healthy donors. PCR employed 60 Vbeta and 13 Jbeta primers. The protocol was immunoSEQ multiplex PCR, while the TCRdb copy is restricted to in-frame clones and leaves out a portion. Among 75,000 to 100,000 clones listed, 65% to 80% were seen once. The sequenced material came from PBMCs. The receptor set was obtained from a woman in her seventies in good health and CMV-seropositive.

The gene calls are TRBV4-1 and TRBJ2-2; the D is unclear. Trimming shortened V by 0 bases and J by 9 bases, and 11 bases separated the two germline ends. In germline, CDR1 is MGHRA, CDR2 YSYEKL. There are 14 residues in the CDR3. CDR3 residues: CASSQDRRDRELFF. The DNA for the CDR3 is TGCGCCAGCAGCCAAGATAGGAGAGACCGGGAGCTGTTTTTT.

This chain uses TRBV2 with TRBJ2-7, with no clear D. The CDR3 totals 16 residues. From germline, CDR1 is SNHLY and CDR2 FYNNEI. Deletions cut 2 bases from V and 0 bases from J, with 14 bases between. The CDR3 region is CASSESRPDVSYEQYF. The DNA of the CDR3 is TGTGCCAGCAGTGAATCCAGGCCTGACGTCTCCTACGAGCAGTACTTC.

The V and J genes are TRBV7-9 and TRBJ2-6; D is ambiguous. The CDR3 is 13 residues long. V was cut by 7 bases and J by 3 bases, with 7 bases left in between. Germline V lookup: CDR1 SEHNR, CDR2 FQNEAQ (reference sequence). This CDR3 is CASTPLGANVLTF. The CDR3 nucleotides read TGTGCCAGCACCCCTCTTGGGGCCAACGTCCTGACTTTC. Filled out from reference TRBV7-9 and TRBJ2-6, the complete variable domain reads DTGVSQNPRHKITKRGQNVTFRCDPISEHNRLYWYRQTLGQGPEFLTYFQNEAQLEKSRLLSDRFSAERPKGSFSTLEIQRTEQGDSAMYLCASTPLGANVLTFGAGSRLTVL.

The chain links TRBV25-1 to TRBJ2-3; D is ambiguous. V dropped 5 bases and J dropped 2 bases, with 5 bases sitting between them. The CDR3 sequence is 12 residues long. The germline gives CDR1 MGHDK, CDR2 SYGVNS. Here the CDR3 reads CASSTYTDTQYF. The CDR3 coding sequence is TGTGCCAGCAGTACCTACACAGATACGCAGTATTTT.

This chain connects TRBV30 to TRBJ1-5; D uncertain. Per the germline V gene, CDR1 is GTSNPN and CDR2 is SVGIG (reference sequence). V lost 0 bases and J 5 bases, leaving 8 bases between the germline ends. This CDR3 is 13 amino acids long. The CDR3 coding sequence is TGTGCCTGGAGTGTCGCCCAGGATCAGCCCCAGCATTTT. This gives the protein CAWSVAQDQPQHF.

The chain has TRBV29-1 and TRBJ2-5, with D unclear. Trimming pared 4 bases from V and 2 bases from J, leaving 11 bases between. Per the germline V gene, CDR1 is SQVTM and CDR2 is ANQGSEA. CDR3 length: 13 amino acids. The CDR3 loop is CSVGALPQETQYF. DNA for the CDR3: TGCAGCGTTGGTGCACTACCGCAAGAGACCCAGTACTTC.

The V and J genes are TRBV18 and TRBJ2-1; a possible D gene is TRBD2 (6 bases). Trimming cost V 4 bases and J 3 bases, with 13 bases left between them. Germline loops: CDR1 KGHSH, CDR2 LQKENI. The CDR3 spans 15 residues. As DNA, the CDR3 is TGTGCCAGCTCACAAAGGGGCGGGATCTACAATGAGCAGTTCTTC. Its protein is CASSQRGGIYNEQFF.

The CDR3 is CASSLGLAGGYNEQFF. The CDR3 coding sequence is TGTGCCAGCAGCTTAGGCCTAGCGGGAGGCTACAATGAGCAGTTCTTC. The rearrangement uses TRBV11-3 and TRBJ2-1, with TRBD2 matching 11 bases. CDR1 SGHNT and CDR2 YENEEA come from the germline V gene. This CDR3 comprises 16 residues. Losses at the gene ends were 1 base for V and 3 bases for J; bases not matched to a gene: 2.

The gene calls are TRBV5-1 and TRBJ2-7; a possible D gene is TRBD2 (6 bases). Deletions cut 0 bases from V and 3 bases from J, with 16 bases between. From germline, CDR1 is SGHRS and CDR2 YFSETQ. There are 16 residues in the CDR3. CDR3 in amino acids: CASSLGGVSTLYEQYF. CDR3 nucleotides: TGCGCCAGCAGCTTGGGGGGGGTCTCGACTCTCTACGAGCAGTACTTC.

J is TRBJ2-1 and V is TRBV5-1, with D unclear. The CDR3 covers 15 residues. Per the germline V gene, CDR1 is SGHRS and CDR2 is YFSETQ. Between the trimmed V and J ends, which lost 1 base and 4 bases, there was a span of 12 bases. In DNA, the CDR3 is TGCGCCAGCAGCTTGAAGGAGAGAAGTTACAATGAGCAGTTCTTC. Its protein is CASSLKERSYNEQFF.

This clone was detected once. The V call is TRBV5-1, the J call TRBJ2-3; D possibly corresponds to TRBD1 (6 bases). This CDR3 has 16 amino acids. V lost 4 bases, J lost 2 bases, and 17 bases lay in between. CDR1 and CDR2 (germline): SGHRS, YFSETQ. This CDR3 reads CASSAGARASTDTQYF. The CDR3, as DNA: TGCGCCAGCAGCGCAGGGGCGCGGGCCTCCACAGATACGCAGTATTTT.

This chain uses TRBV5-1 with TRBJ2-3, with D perhaps matching TRBD1 (7 bases). There are 16 residues in the CDR3. Per the germline V gene, CDR1 is SGHRS and CDR2 is YFSETQ. V gave up 3 bases and J gave up 1 base, with 15 bases separating them. The CDR3 bases are TGCGCCAGCAGCTCGGTCAGGGGGGCTGGCACAGATACGCAGTATTTT. Translated, it gives CASSSVRGAGTDTQYF.

This sequence joins TRBV10-1 and TRBJ2-3; perhaps TRBD2 as D (6 bases). The CDR3 extends over 14 amino acids. The germline CDR1 and CDR2 sequences are WNHNN and SYGVQD (reference sequence). V was shortened by 7 bases and J by 0 bases, with 11 bases between the two germline ends. This CDR3 reads CASMRDRSTDTQYF. In DNA, the CDR3 is TGCGCCAGCATGCGGGACCGTAGCACAGATACGCAGTATTTT.

This clone appeared a single time. This chain connects TRBV28 to TRBJ1-4, with a tentative D call TRBD1 (5 bases). Trimming shortened V by 4 bases and J by 4 bases, and 13 bases separated the two germline ends. The CDR3 has 15 residues. Germline CDR1 and CDR2: MDHEN and SYDVKM. The CDR3 bases are TGTGCCAGCAGTTCCAGGGATAGTGGTAATGAAAAACTGTTTTTT. As protein: CASSSRDSGNEKLFF.

Turning to this clone: At one end, the junction sequence differs from germline, possibly due to a read error. This chain connects TRBV6-5 to TRBJ1-2, with 9 bases identical to TRBD1. Germline-derived CDR1 and CDR2 are MNHEY and SVGAGI. The CDR3 extends over 14 amino acids. The CDR3 sequence: CASGYRTGAAGYTF. In DNA form, the CDR3 reads TGTGCCAGCGGTTACAGGACAGGGGCTGCTGGCTACACCTTC.

The chain has TRBV6-5 and TRBJ1-3; 8 bases align to TRBD1. Trimming at V came to 3 bases and at J to 2 bases, leaving 6 bases not matched to a gene. The CDR3 covers 16 residues. Germline CDR1 reads MNHEY; CDR2 reads SVGAGI. CDR3 residues: CASSYTMTGAGNTIYF. The CDR3 DNA sequence: TGTGCCAGCAGTTATACGATGACAGGGGCTGGAAACACCATATATTTT.

V and J are TRBV6-1 and TRBJ2-5, with a weak D call TRBD1 (6 bases). CDR1 is MNHNS, CDR2 SASEGT, per germline. V gave up 4 bases and J gave up 5 bases, with 14 bases separating them. The CDR3 contains 14 residues. CDR3 bases: TGTGCCAGCAGTGTAACAGGGTCACGCGAGACCCAGTACTTC. Amino acid sequence: CASSVTGSRETQYF.

This clone was counted a single time. The rearrangement uses TRBV5-8 and TRBJ1-1, with D unclear. The CDR3 runs 13 residues. V gave up 0 bases and J gave up 3 bases, with 6 bases separating them. CDR1 is SGHTS, CDR2 YDEGEE, per germline. The CDR3: CASSLGPYTEAFF. The CDR3 DNA reads TGTGCCAGCAGCTTGGGGCCCTACACTGAAGCTTTCTTT.

The chain is built from TRBV7-8 and TRBJ1-6; 10 bases match TRBD1. CDR3 size: 14 residues. The germline CDR1 and CDR2 sequences are SGHVS and FQNEAQ. The V gene end was trimmed by 5 bases and the J gene end by 7 bases; junction bases not matched to a gene: 2. The CDR3 nucleotides are TGTGCCAGCAGCCCGGGACAGGGGAATTCACCCCTCCACTTT. Protein product: CASSPGQGNSPLHF.

In DNA, the CDR3 is TGCGCCAGCAGCTTAGCTTTGTCCTATAATTCACCCCTCCACTTT. Protein sequence: CASSLALSYNSPLHF. This chain links TRBV5-1 with TRBJ1-6; D uncertain. CDR3 length: 15 amino acids. The V and J ends lost 2 bases and 1 base respectively, with 7 bases between them. Per germline, CDR1 SGHRS and CDR2 YFSETQ.

There are a few counts of this clone. This chain links TRBV7-2 with TRBJ2-3, with a tentative D call TRBD2 (6 bases). The V end was cut by 5 bases, the J end by 6 bases, with 15 bases between. CDR3 length: 14 residues. Germline values: CDR1 SGHTA, CDR2 FQGNSA. The CDR3 is CASSRSLREDTQYF. DNA for the CDR3: TGTGCCAGCAGCCGTTCCCTACGGGAGGATACGCAGTATTTT.

A single count supports this clone. The V gene is TRBV28, the J gene TRBJ1-2; D remains unclear. The V end was cut by 5 bases, the J end by 5 bases, with 6 bases between. Germline loops: CDR1 MDHEN, CDR2 SYDVKM. The CDR3 loop spans 11 amino acids. The CDR3 loop reads CASSPSYGYTF. The DNA of the CDR3 is TGTGCCAGCAGTCCCAGTTATGGCTACACCTTC.

The chain employs TRBV4-3 and TRBJ1-3, with D possibly TRBD1 on 6 matching bases. Trimming stripped 1 base from V and 1 base from J, with 11 bases between. This CDR3 is built from 16 residues. Germline CDR1 reads LGHNA; CDR2 reads YSLEER. The CDR3 spells CASSQAQGGSGNTIYF. The CDR3 bases are TGCGCCAGCAGCCAAGCACAGGGAGGGTCTGGAAACACCATATATTTT.

This chain joins TRBV18 and TRBJ1-6; 10 positions match TRBD1. The junction had 9 bases not matched to a gene; V was cut back by 6 bases and J by 7 bases. CDR1 KGHSH and CDR2 LQKENI come from the germline V gene. The length of the CDR3 is 16 residues. CDR3 amino acids: CASSPGQGLLNSPLHF. CDR3 nucleotides: TGTGCCAGCTCTCCGGGACAGGGGCTATTGAATTCACCCCTCCACTTT.

The chain uses TRBV6-6 and TRBJ1-5; the D gene is possibly TRBD1 (6 bases). The CDR3 sequence is 14 residues long. Germline V gene sequence: CDR1 MNHNY, CDR2 SVGAGI (reference sequence). Trimming removed 2 bases at V and 2 bases at J, with 7 bases between. The CDR3 loop is CASSYEGGNQPQHF. DNA for the CDR3: TGTGCCAGCAGTTACGAGGGGGGCAATCAGCCCCAGCATTTT.